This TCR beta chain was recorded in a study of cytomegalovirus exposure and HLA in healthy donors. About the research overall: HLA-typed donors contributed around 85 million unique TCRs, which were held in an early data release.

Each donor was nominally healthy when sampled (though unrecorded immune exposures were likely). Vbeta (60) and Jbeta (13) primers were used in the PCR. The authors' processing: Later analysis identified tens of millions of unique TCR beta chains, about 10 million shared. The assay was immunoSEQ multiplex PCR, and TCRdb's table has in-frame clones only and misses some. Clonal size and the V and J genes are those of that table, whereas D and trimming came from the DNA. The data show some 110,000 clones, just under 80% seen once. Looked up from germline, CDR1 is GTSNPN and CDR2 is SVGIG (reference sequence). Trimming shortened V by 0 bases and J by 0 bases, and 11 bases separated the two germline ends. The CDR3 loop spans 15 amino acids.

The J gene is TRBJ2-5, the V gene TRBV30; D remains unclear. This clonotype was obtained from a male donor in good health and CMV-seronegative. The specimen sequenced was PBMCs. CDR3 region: CAWSVGGGHQETQYF. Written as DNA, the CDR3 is TGTGCCTGGAGTGTAGGTGGCGGTCACCAAGAGACCCAGTACTTC.